These T cell receptor beta chains were read from a single sample in a study of CXCR3-negative and CXCR3-positive naive CD8 T cells. TCRdb processed the 5' RACE reads again and assigns one entry to each CDR3 protein, with no DNA. This sample's table has roughly 50,000 distinct CDR3 sequences. Sequenced sample: memory CD8+ T cells from blood. The receptors here all came from a human donor in good health. Some clones in this sample may be carry-over from other donors' samples. CDR3s include the opening cysteine and the closing phenylalanine or tryptophan. The size of a clone is reported for some rows only, either as once, few or many, or as a class for expanded clones.

clone size,J gene,V gene,CDR3 protein
NA,TRBJ2-1,TRBV5-5,CASSPEDWTGAENEQFF
NA,TRBJ2-3,TRBV4-3,CASSHLTSGGGTDTQYF
NA,TRBJ1-4,TRBV6-2/TRBV6-3,CASSEGSEKLFF
NA,TRBJ1-5,TRBV27,CASSLRGTGTLPQHF
NA,TRBJ2-3,TRBV20-1,CSARGVAGPPGTDTQYF
NA,TRBJ2-1,TRBV29-1,CSVETGLLVQFF
NA,TRBJ2-7,TRBV20-1,CSAIRDRGLIYEQYF
NA,TRBJ2-4,TRBV27,CASSLSRVAKNIQYF
NA,TRBJ2-7,TRBV15,CATSKGQTNSYEQYF
NA,TRBJ2-1,TRBV27,CASSLLDEQFF
NA,TRBJ2-1,TRBV10-3,CAISDRRQGDEQFF
NA,TRBJ2-3,TRBV7-3,CASSPPEQSTDTQYF
NA,TRBJ2-7,TRBV12-3/TRBV12-4,CASSPLRQAARYEQYF
NA,TRBJ1-5,TRBV29-1,CSVEEETYSNQPQHF
NA,TRBJ2-2,TRBV29-1,CSVVGVNTGELFF
NA,TRBJ2-1,TRBV14,CASSQLIGGAAHNEQFF
NA,TRBJ1-6,TRBV13,CASSLAGTLGYNSPLHF
NA,TRBJ2-5,TRBV28,CASREITRNQETQYF
NA,TRBJ2-7,TRBV28,CASSFLRSRTPYEQYF
NA,TRBJ2-7,TRBV7-9,CASSLAGTSYEQYF
NA,TRBJ2-3,TRBV29-1,CSVLTGEDTQYF
NA,TRBJ2-6,TRBV9,CASSPSGEAGANVLTF
NA,TRBJ2-1,TRBV12-3/TRBV12-4,CATTAGAYNEQFF
NA,TRBJ2-2,TRBV29-1,CSVEDPGHLTGELFF
NA,TRBJ2-7,TRBV6-5,CASRQVGGGVGEQYF
NA,TRBJ2-1,TRBV6-6,CASSYSPRDRLYNEQFF
large,TRBJ2-1,TRBV6-6,CASSYSPHGGTVSRRDNEQFF
NA,TRBJ2-5,TRBV3-1,CASSHQKETQYF
NA,TRBJ2-3,TRBV7-9,CASSLPGFTDTQYF
NA,TRBJ2-7,TRBV29-1,CSVEDPGTTYEQYF
NA,TRBJ2-1,TRBV4-3,CASSPKGGSYNEQFF
NA,TRBJ2-7,TRBV5-6,CASSLLLYSYEQYF
NA,TRBJ1-1,TRBV12-3/TRBV12-4,CASSPIQEAFF
NA,TRBJ2-5,TRBV12-3/TRBV12-4,CASVRSGTSGEETQYF
NA,TRBJ2-1,TRBV5-1,CASSSFHTPNEQFF
NA,TRBJ2-7,TRBV2,CASNEATYEQYF
NA,TRBJ2-7,TRBV7-9,CASSSPTGTRGGYEQYF
NA,TRBJ2-3,TRBV7-9,CASSSETVRTDTQYF
NA,TRBJ2-2,TRBV6-1,CASSEALYSLSGLDTGELFF
NA,TRBJ2-3,TRBV6-5,CASSYYSSTDTQYF
NA,TRBJ1-3,TRBV5-5,CASSLGFRGPFSGNTIYF
NA,TRBJ2-7,TRBV29-1,CSVETLDDEQYF
NA,TRBJ2-7,TRBV11-2,CASSLSQFFEQYF
NA,TRBJ2-2,TRBV29-1,CSVEGGSDTGELFF
NA,TRBJ2-4,TRBV12-3/TRBV12-4,CASAGVKNIQYF
NA,TRBJ2-7,TRBV29-1,CSGLGISGGYEQYF
NA,TRBJ2-5,TRBV12-3/TRBV12-4,CASSPWDSRGETQYF
NA,TRBJ2-5,TRBV20-1,CSARDRSELQETQYF